This record concerns one TCR beta chain sequence. Its antigen is undetermined. This record comes from a study of radiotherapy plus CTLA-4 blockade in lung cancer. Produced via immunoSEQ multiplex PCR; TCRdb's table is partial and in-frame only. The repertoire holds 49,000 or so clones, with more than 70% as singletons. Trimming left V 1 base short and J 4 bases short, with 12 bases between. This CDR3 is 15 amino acids long. Looked up from germline, CDR1 is SSHAT and CDR2 is FNYEAQ (reference sequence). General study points: The best prediction of response reportedly came from early blood T cell clone dynamics, with interferon-beta. Radiotherapy plus ipilimumab was followed by expansion in blood of tumor-derived TCR clones.

Lung cancer patients with chemo-refractory metastatic non-small-cell disease were given focal radiation plus CTLA-4 blockade with ipilimumab. This TCR derives from a human donor with non-small cell lung cancer who had stable disease on radiotherapy plus ipilimumab. Sample: peripheral blood, taken from a patient treated with radiotherapy plus ipilimumab. The V gene is TRBV7-7, the J gene TRBJ2-3, with D perhaps matching TRBD2 (6 bases). The CDR3 coding sequence is TGTGCCAGCAGCTTAGGAATAGCGGAATCAGATACGCAGTATTTT. This encodes CASSLGIAESDTQYF.